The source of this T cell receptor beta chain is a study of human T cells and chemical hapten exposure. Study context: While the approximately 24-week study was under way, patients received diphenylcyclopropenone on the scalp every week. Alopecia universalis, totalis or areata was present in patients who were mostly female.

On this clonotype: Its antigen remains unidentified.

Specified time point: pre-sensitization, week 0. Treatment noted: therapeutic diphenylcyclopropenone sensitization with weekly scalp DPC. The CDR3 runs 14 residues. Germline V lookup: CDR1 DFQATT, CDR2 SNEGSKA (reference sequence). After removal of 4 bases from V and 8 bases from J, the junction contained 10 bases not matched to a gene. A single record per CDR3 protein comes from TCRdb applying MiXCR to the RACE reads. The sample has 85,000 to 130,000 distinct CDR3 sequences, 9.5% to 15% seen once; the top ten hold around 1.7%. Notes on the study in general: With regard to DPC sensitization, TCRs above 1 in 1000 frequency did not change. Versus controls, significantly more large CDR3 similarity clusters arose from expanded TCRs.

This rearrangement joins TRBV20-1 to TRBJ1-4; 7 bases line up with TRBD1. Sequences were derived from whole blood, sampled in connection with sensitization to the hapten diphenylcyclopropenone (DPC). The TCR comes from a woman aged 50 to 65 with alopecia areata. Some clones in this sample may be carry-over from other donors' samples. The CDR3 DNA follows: TGCAGTGCTACCCCGACAGGGTCAAAAGAAAAACTGTTTTTT. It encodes CSATPTGSKEKLFF.